Each of the 20 T cell receptor beta chains below was sequenced from the same sample in a study of early T cells in non-severe SARS-CoV-2 infection. From the 5' RACE reads, TCRdb called clonotypes with MiXCR, one entry per CDR3 protein. The sample has 50,000 to 65,000 distinct CDR3 sequences, roughly 14% seen once. The sample taken for sequencing was whole blood. These receptors were taken from an adult who was a healthcare worker with PCR-confirmed SARS-CoV-2 infection or an uninfected control (not recorded which).

The CDR3 nucleotides are TGTGCCAGTCGAAGGCAGGAGAGCTCTGGGGCCAACGTCCTGACTTTC. This translates into CASRRQESSGANVLTF. This chain links TRBV19 with TRBJ2-6; D ambiguous. V lost 8 bases and J 0 bases, leaving 14 bases between the germline ends. Germline V lookup: CDR1 LNHDA, CDR2 SQIVND (reference sequence). CDR3 length: 16 amino acids.

This clonotype came up a few times. This chain links TRBV14 with TRBJ2-2, with TRBD1 matching 9 bases. The CDR3 extends over 15 amino acids. With 3 bases clipped from V and 5 bases from J, the junction kept 4 bases outside the gene matches. CDR1 SGHDN and CDR2 FVKESK come from the germline V gene. CDR3 loop: CASSQRQGVTGELFF. CDR3 bases: TGTGCCAGCAGCCAGCGACAGGGGGTAACCGGGGAGCTGTTTTTT.

The chain employs TRBV10-3 and TRBJ2-7; TRBD1 might be the D (6 bases). V lost 4 bases and J lost 2, with 15 bases in between. The CDR3 totals 15 residues. From germline, CDR1 is ENHRY and CDR2 SYGVKD. The DNA for the CDR3 is TGTGCCATCAGTGCAGTACAGGGCCAAACCTACGAGCAGTACTTC. It is translated as CAISAVQGQTYEQYF.

V gene TRBV29-1 combines with J gene TRBJ1-2; D is unclear. Germline V gene data show CDR1 as SQVTM and CDR2 as ANQGSEA. Trimming cost V 7 bases and J 3 bases, with 9 bases left between them. This CDR3 is 11 amino acids long. The CDR3 here is CSGARDYGYTF. In DNA, the CDR3 is TGCAGCGGCGCCCGAGACTATGGCTACACCTTC.

This clonotype was observed a few times. This sequence joins TRBV2 and TRBJ2-3, with 10 bases that match TRBD2. Losses at the gene ends were 4 bases for V and 0 bases for J; bases not matched to a gene: 1. Per the germline V gene, CDR1 is SNHLY and CDR2 is FYNNEI. The CDR3 runs to 15 residues. Here the CDR3 DNA reads TGTGCCAGCAGTGCTAGCGGGGGCAGCACAGATACGCAGTATTTT. Encoded protein: CASSASGGSTDTQYF.

The chain couples TRBV20-1 to TRBJ1-5; no reliable D call. Germline V gives CDR1 DFQATT, CDR2 SNEGSKA (reference sequence). The CDR3 length is 13 residues. V was trimmed by 3 bases and J by 9 bases, leaving 15 bases between them. The chain's CDR3 is CSASYTKIGPQHF. The CDR3 DNA is TGCAGTGCTAGCTACACGAAAATCGGGCCCCAGCATTTT.

The sample holds a few counts of this clonotype. The rearrangement joins TRBV30 to TRBJ2-3; the D gene could be TRBD1 or TRBD2 (5 bases each). Trimming stripped 1 base from V and 4 bases from J, with 30 bases between. Germline V gene lookup returns CDR1 GTSNPN and CDR2 SVGIG (reference sequence). This CDR3 spans 20 amino acids. The CDR3 nucleotides read TGTGCCTGGAGTGGGGATGTGGGACCGATCGACCGTCGTGAGGCAGATACGCAGTATTTT. This translates into CAWSGDVGPIDRREADTQYF. The complete variable domain, with remaining parts taken from reference TRBV30 and TRBJ2-3, reads SQTIHQWPATLVQPVGSPLSLECTVEGTSNPNLYWYRQAAGRGLQLLFYSVGIGQISSEVPQNLSASRPQDRQFILSSKKLLLSDSGFYLCAWSGDVGPIDRREADTQYFGPGTRLTVL.

Concerning this clonotype itself: This may be a read error: a much more frequent sequence differs by one nucleotide. The chain employs TRBV12-3 or TRBV12-4 and TRBJ1-3, with TRBD1 identical over 9 bases. This CDR3 has 14 residues. The J segment lost 9 bases and the V segment lost 6 bases, leaving 9 bases of the junction unmatched. The CDR3 DNA follows: TGTGCCAGCAGAATGGACAGGGGTTTGCGCACCATATATTTT. It specifies CASRMDRGLRTIYF.

The V call is TRBV2, the J call TRBJ1-1; 7 bases are shared with TRBD1. The CDR3 is 16 amino acids. The V gene end was trimmed by 1 base and the J gene end by 0 bases; junction bases not matched to a gene: 5. Germline V CDR1 and CDR2: SNHLY, FYNNEI. CDR3 protein: CASSEGDSFMNTEAFF. The CDR3 DNA is TGTGCCAGCAGTGAAGGGGACAGCTTTATGAACACTGAAGCTTTCTTT.

This clonotype came up a few times. The CDR3 DNA is TGCGCCAGCAGACAGGACCTCAAAGCCTACTATGGCTACACCTTC. This sequence encodes CASRQDLKAYYGYTF. V and J are TRBV5-1 and TRBJ1-2, with a tentative D call TRBD1 (5 bases). Germline CDR1 SGHRS, CDR2 YFSETQ. Trimming cost V 5 bases and J 3 bases, with 17 bases left between them. There are 15 residues in the CDR3.

This clonotype was recorded many times. This chain links TRBV10-3 with TRBJ2-1; possibly TRBD1 or TRBD2 for D (6 bases each). V lost 8 bases, J lost 8 bases, and 19 bases lay in between. The CDR3 spans 14 residues. CDR1 and CDR2 from the germline V gene are ENHRY and SYGVKD. CDR3 in amino acids: CAIVPSGAVDEQFF. The CDR3 DNA is TGTGCCATCGTTCCGTCGGGGGCCGTAGATGAGCAGTTCTTC.

This clonotype came up a few times. V and J are TRBV5-1 and TRBJ2-7; D is perhaps TRBD1 or TRBD2 (5 bases each). V lost 4 bases and J 4 bases, leaving 18 bases between the germline ends. Per the germline V gene, CDR1 is SGHRS and CDR2 is YFSETQ. There are 15 residues in the CDR3. The CDR3 protein is CASSDSGTALYEQYF. Here the CDR3 DNA reads TGCGCCAGCAGCGATTCGGGGACGGCACTTTACGAGCAGTACTTC.

This clonotype came up a few times. The chain uses TRBV12-3 or TRBV12-4 and TRBJ2-7, with D hard to call. V was trimmed by 6 bases and J by 0 bases, leaving 15 bases between them. This CDR3 is built from 15 residues. CDR3: CASSIQAVPSYEQYF. DNA for the CDR3: TGTGCCAGCAGCATCCAAGCCGTTCCCTCCTACGAGCAGTACTTC.

The chain recombines TRBV5-5 with TRBJ2-3, with D possibly TRBD1 on 6 matching bases. Trimming took off 0 bases at V and 3 bases at J, with 14 bases between the two ends. CDR3 size: 16 residues. CDR1 and CDR2 (germline): SGHKS, YYEKEE (reference sequence). CDR3 in DNA: TGTGCCAGCAGCTTGGTGCTGACAGGATCGACAGATACGCAGTATTTT. Its protein is CASSLVLTGSTDTQYF.

The chain combines TRBV9 with TRBJ2-7; D gene unclear. The germline CDR1 and CDR2 sequences are SGDLS and YYNGEE. The CDR3 spans 14 residues. Trimming removed 0 bases at V and 0 bases at J, with 7 bases between. The CDR3 coding sequence is TGTGCCAGCAGCGTAGGGGTGAGCTCCTACGAGCAGTACTTC. This gives the protein CASSVGVSSYEQYF.

At least ten counts were recorded for this clonotype. The chain recombines TRBV6-2 or TRBV6-3 with TRBJ1-4; no clear D. The CDR3 contains 13 residues. V was cut by 7 bases and J by 5 bases, with 11 bases left in between. Germline CDR1 is MNHEY and CDR2 is SVGEGT. Here the CDR3 DNA reads TGTGCCAGCACCTATGACCCGAATGAAAAACTGTTTTTT. Translation gives CASTYDPNEKLFF.

The chain links TRBV13 to TRBJ1-5; D might be TRBD1 (5 bases). CDR3 length: 13 residues. V dropped 7 bases and J dropped 7 bases, with 14 bases sitting between them. CDR1 is PRHDT, CDR2 FYEKMQ, per germline (reference sequence). CDR3 amino acids: CASTVGGGQPQHF. The CDR3 region has the DNA TGTGCCAGCACCGTCGGGGGAGGGCAGCCCCAGCATTTT.

The chain carries TRBV18 and TRBJ2-3, with D uncertain. Trimming removed 1 base from V and 6 bases from J, with 17 bases in between. Germline lookup yields CDR1 KGHSH and CDR2 LQKENI. The CDR3 contains 16 residues. The CDR3 nucleotides read TGTGCCAGCTCACCACAGGAGCCCTCTCTCGGGGATACGCAGTATTTT. It translates to CASSPQEPSLGDTQYF.

The V call is TRBV4-2, the J call TRBJ2-7, with TRBD2 matching over 8 bases. The germline gives CDR1 LGHNA, CDR2 YNFKEQ. The CDR3 contains 13 residues. The trim removed 5 bases at V and 7 bases at J, leaving 7 bases unmatched. The CDR3 loop is CASSAQRGGEQYF. The CDR3 DNA is TGTGCCAGCAGCGCCCAACGGGGGGGTGAGCAGTACTTC.

This clonotype was counted at least ten times. The V and J genes are TRBV3-1 and TRBJ2-1; possibly TRBD2 for D (5 bases). This CDR3 is built from 16 residues. The germline V gene encodes CDR1 LGHDT and CDR2 YNNKEL (reference sequence). The V and J ends lost 4 bases and 4 bases respectively, with 17 bases between them. The CDR3: CASSPPLRKRYNEQFF. CDR3 in DNA: TGTGCCAGCAGCCCGCCCTTGAGGAAGCGGTACAATGAGCAGTTCTTC.